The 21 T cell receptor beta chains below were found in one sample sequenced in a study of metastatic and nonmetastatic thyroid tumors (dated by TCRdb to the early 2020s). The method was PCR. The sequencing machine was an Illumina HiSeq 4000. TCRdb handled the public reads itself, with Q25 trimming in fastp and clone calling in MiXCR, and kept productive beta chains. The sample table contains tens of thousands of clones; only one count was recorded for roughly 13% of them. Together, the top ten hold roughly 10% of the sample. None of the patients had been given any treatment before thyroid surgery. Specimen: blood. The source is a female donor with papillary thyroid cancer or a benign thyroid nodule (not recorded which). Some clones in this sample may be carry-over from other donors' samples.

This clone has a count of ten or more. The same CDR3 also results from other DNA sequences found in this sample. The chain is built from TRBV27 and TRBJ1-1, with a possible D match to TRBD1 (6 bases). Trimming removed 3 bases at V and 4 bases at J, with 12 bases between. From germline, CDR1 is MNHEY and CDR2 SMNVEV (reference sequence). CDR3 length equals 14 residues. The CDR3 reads CASSFQGGRTEAFF. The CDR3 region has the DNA TGTGCCAGCAGTTTCCAAGGGGGGCGCACTGAAGCTTTCTTT.

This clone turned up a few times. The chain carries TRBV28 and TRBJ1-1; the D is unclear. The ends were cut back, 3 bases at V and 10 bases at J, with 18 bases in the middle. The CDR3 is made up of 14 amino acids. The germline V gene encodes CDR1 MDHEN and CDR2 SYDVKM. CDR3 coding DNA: TGTGCCAGCAGTTTGGAAAGGTCTTTGTTAGGAGCTTTCTTT. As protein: CASSLERSLLGAFF.

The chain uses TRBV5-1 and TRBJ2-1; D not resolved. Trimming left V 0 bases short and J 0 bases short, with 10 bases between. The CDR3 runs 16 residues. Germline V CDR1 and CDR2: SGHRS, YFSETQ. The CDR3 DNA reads TGCGCCAGCAGCTTGGAGCAGGAGAGCTCCTACAATGAGCAGTTCTTC. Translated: CASSLEQESSYNEQFF.

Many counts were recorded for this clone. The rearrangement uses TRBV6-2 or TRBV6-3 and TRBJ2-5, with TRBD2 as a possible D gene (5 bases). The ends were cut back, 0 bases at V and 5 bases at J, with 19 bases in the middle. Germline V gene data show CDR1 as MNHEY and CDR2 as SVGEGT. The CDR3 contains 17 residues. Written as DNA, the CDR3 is TGTGCCAGCAGTTACTCGATGTATGAGGGAACGCGGGAGACCCAGTACTTC. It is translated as CASSYSMYEGTRETQYF.

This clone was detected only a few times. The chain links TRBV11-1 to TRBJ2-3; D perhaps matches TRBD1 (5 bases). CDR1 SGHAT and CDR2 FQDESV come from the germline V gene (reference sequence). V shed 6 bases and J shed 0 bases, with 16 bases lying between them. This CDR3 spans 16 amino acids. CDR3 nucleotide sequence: TGTGCCAGCAGTTATACCGGACAAGCTAGCACAGATACGCAGTATTTT. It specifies CASSYTGQASTDTQYF.

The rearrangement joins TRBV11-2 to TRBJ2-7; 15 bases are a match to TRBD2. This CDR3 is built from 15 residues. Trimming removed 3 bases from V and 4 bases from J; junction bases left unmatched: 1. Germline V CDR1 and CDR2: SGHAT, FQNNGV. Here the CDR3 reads CASSLGLAGGYEQYF. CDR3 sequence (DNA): TGTGCCAGCAGCTTGGGACTAGCGGGGGGTTACGAGCAGTACTTC. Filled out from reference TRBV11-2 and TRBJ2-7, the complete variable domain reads EAGVAQSPRYKIIEKRQSVAFWCNPISGHATLYWYQQILGQGPKLLIQFQNNGVVDDSQLPKDRFSAERLKGVDSTLKIQPAKLEDSAVYLCASSLGLAGGYEQYFGPGTRLTVT.

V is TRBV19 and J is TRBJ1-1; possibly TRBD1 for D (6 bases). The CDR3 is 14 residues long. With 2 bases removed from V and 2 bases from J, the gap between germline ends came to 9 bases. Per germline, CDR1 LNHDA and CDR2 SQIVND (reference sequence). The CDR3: CASSITRGNTEAFF. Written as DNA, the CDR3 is TGTGCCAGTAGTATAACCAGGGGAAACACTGAAGCTTTCTTT. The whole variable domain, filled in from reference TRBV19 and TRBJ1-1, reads DGGITQSPKYLFRKEGQNVTLSCEQNLNHDAMYWYRQDPGQGLRLIYYSQIVNDFQKGDIAEGYSVSREKKESFPLTVTSAQKNPTAFYLCASSITRGNTEAFFGQGTRLTVV.

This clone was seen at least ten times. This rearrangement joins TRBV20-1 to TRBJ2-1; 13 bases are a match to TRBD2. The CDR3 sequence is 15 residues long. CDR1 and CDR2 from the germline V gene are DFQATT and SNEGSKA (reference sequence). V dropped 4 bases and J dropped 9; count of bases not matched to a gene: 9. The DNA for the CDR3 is TGCAGTGCTACACCTGGGACTAGCGGGATTGGTGAGCAGTTCTTC. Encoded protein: CSATPGTSGIGEQFF.

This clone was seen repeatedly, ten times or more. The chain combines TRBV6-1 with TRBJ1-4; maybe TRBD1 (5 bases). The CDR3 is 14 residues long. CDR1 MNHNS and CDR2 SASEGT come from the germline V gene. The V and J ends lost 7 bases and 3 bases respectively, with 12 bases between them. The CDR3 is CASNQKGSNEKLFF. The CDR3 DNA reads TGTGCCAGCAACCAAAAGGGGTCTAATGAAAAACTGTTTTTT.

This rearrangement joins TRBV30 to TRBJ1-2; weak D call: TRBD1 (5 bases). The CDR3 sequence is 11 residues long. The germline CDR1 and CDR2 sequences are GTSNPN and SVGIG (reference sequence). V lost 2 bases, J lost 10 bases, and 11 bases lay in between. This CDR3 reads CAWSSQGDYTF. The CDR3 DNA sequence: TGTGCCTGGAGTAGTCAGGGTGACTACACCTTC.

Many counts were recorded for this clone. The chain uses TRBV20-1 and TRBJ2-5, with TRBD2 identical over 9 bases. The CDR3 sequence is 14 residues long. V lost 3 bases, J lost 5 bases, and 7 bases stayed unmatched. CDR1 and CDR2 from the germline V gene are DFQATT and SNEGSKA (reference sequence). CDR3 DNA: TGCAGTGCTAGTTCGGCTAGCGGGGAGGAGACCCAGTACTTC. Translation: CSASSASGEETQYF.

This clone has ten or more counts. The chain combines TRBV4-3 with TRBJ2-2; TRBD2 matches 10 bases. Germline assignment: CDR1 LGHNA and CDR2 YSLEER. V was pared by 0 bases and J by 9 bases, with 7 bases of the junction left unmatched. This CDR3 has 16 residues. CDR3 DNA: TGCGCCAGCAGCCAAGATTCGAGCGGGAGGGTGAGGGAGCTGTTTTTT. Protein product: CASSQDSSGRVRELFF.

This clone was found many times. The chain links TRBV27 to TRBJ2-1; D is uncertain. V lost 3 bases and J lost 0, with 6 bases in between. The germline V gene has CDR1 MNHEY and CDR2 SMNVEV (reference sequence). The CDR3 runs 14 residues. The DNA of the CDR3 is TGTGCCAGCAGTTTGGCTAGCTCCTACAATGAGCAGTTCTTC. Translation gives CASSLASSYNEQFF.

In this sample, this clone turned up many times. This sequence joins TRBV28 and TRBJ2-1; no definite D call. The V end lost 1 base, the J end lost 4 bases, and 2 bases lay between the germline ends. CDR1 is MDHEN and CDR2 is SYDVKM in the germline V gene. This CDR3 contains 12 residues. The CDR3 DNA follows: TGTGCCAGCAGTTTATCATACAATGAGCAGTTCTTC. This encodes CASSLSYNEQFF.

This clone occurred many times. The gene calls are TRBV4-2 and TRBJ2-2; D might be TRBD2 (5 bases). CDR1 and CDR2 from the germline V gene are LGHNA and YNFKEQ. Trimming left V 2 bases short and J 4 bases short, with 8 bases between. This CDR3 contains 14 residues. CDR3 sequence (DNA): TGTGCCAGCAGCCAATCCCGGGGCACCGGGGAGCTGTTTTTT. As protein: CASSQSRGTGELFF.

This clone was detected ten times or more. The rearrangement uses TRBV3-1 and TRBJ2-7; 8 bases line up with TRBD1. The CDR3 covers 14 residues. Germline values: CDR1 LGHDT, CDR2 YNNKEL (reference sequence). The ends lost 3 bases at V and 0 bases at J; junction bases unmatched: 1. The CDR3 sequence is CASSHTGGSYEQYF. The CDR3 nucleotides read TGTGCCAGCAGCCACACAGGGGGCTCCTACGAGCAGTACTTC.

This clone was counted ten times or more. The CDR3: CASSARVRFAGELFF. In DNA form, the CDR3 reads TGTGCCAGCAGTGCTAGGGTGCGCTTCGCCGGGGAGCTGTTTTTT. The gene calls are TRBV28 and TRBJ2-2; no firm D call. In germline, CDR1 is MDHEN, CDR2 SYDVKM. V was pared by 5 bases and J by 6 bases, with 16 bases between. The CDR3 is made up of 15 amino acids.

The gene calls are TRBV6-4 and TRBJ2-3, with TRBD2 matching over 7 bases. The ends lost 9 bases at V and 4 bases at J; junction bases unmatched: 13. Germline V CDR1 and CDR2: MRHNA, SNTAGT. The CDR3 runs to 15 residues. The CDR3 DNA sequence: TGTGCCAGGAGTCCGGGAGGAGGGGCCGCAGATACGCAGTATTTT. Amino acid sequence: CARSPGGGAADTQYF.

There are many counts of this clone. The CDR3 DNA reads as TGTGCCAGCAGTGACTCGATAGTACATAATTCACCCCTCCACTTT. It yields the protein CASSDSIVHNSPLHF. The rearrangement links TRBV2 to TRBJ1-6; D remains unclear. Germline CDR1 reads SNHLY; CDR2 reads FYNNEI. V was shortened by 3 bases and J by 5 bases, with 11 bases between the two germline ends. The CDR3 totals 15 residues. The whole variable domain, filled in from reference TRBV2 and TRBJ1-6, reads EPEVTQTPSHQVTQMGQEVILRCVPISNHLYFYWYRQILGQKVEFLVSFYNNEISEKSEIFDDQFSVERPDGSNFTLKIRSTKLEDSAMYFCASSDSIVHNSPLHFGNGTRLTVT.

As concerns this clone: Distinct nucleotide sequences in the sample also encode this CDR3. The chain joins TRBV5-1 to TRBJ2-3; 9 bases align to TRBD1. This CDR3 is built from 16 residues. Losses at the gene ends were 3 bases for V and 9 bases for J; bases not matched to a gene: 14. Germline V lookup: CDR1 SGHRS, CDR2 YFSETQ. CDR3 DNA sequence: TGCGCCAGCAGCTCTAACACTCCGGGACAGGGAACGACGCAGTATTTT. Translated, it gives CASSSNTPGQGTTQYF.

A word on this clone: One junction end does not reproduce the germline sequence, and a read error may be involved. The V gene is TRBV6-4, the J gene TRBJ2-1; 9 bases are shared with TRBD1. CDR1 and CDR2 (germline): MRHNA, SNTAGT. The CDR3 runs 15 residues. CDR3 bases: TGTGTCAGCAGCCAAAGACAGGGGGACTACAATGAGCAGTTCTTC. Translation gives CVSSQRQGDYNEQFF.